This TCR beta chain is from a study of patients and donors after allogeneic stem cell transplantation. Germline V lookup: CDR1 SGHRS, CDR2 YFSETQ. The CDR3 contains 14 residues. J was trimmed by 4 bases and V by 4 bases; bases with no gene match: 6. This clonotype occurred many times. TCRdb reprocessed the RT-PCR reads via MiXCR and lists one record per CDR3 protein. The sample records about 230,000 distinct CDR3 sequences, around an eighth being singletons. The chain is built from TRBV5-1 and TRBJ2-5; 8 bases agree with TRBD1. Sequencing input: blood, either unsorted or a sorted T cell fraction (not recorded which). The source is a human donor who was either an allogeneic HSCT recipient or a stem cell or donor lymphocyte infusion donor (not recorded which). It is not recorded whose cells these are; they may come from a transplant donor. CDR3 residues: CASSPIGQGETQYF. The CDR3 DNA follows: TGCGCCAGCAGCCCGATTGGACAGGGAGAGACCCAGTACTTC.